These 11 T cell receptor beta chains originate from one sample sequenced in a study of blood T cell repertoires in COVID-19. The table came from immunoSEQ multiplex PCR; TCRdb's copy has only in-frame clones and leaves some out. The table records around 310,000 clones, about 90% of them present only once. Specimen: peripheral blood. These receptors were obtained from a woman in her 40s with COVID-19, enrolled during active disease.

V and J are TRBV29-1 and TRBJ1-6, with D perhaps TRBD1 (6 bases). Germline CDR1 is SQVTM and CDR2 is ANQGSEA. V shed 6 bases and J shed 8 bases, with 14 bases lying between them. The CDR3 is made up of 13 amino acids. As DNA, the CDR3 is TGCAGCGTACGACAGGCCAGAGATTCACCCCTCCACTTT. The encoded protein is CSVRQARDSPLHF.

J is TRBJ2-1 and V is TRBV6-4, with D perhaps TRBD2 (5 bases). The CDR3 spans 12 residues. The germline V and J ends were trimmed by 5 bases and 4 bases, with 6 bases remaining between them. The germline CDR1 and CDR2 sequences are MRHNA and SNTAGT. CDR3 nucleotide sequence: TGTGCCAGCAGTAGCGGTTACAATGAGCAGTTCTTC. Translation gives CASSSGYNEQFF.

The J gene is TRBJ2-3, the V gene TRBV3-1 (or the pseudogene TRBV3-2), with D possibly being TRBD2 (6 bases). V dropped 3 bases and J dropped 1 base, with 35 bases sitting between them. The CDR3 totals 23 residues. Germline CDR1 reads LGHDT; CDR2 reads YNNKEL (reference sequence). CDR3 residues: CASSQSTSTYNSPIHRGTDTQYF. The CDR3, as DNA: TGTGCCAGCAGCCAGTCTACTAGCACCTACAATAGCCCCATTCACCGCGGCACAGATACGCAGTATTTT.

This clone has just one count. The chain links TRBV29-1 to TRBJ1-2; tentative D call: TRBD1 (6 bases). Germline-derived CDR1 and CDR2 are SQVTM and ANQGSEA. The ends were cut back, 3 bases at V and 3 bases at J, with 14 bases in the middle. The CDR3 runs to 14 residues. The CDR3 sequence is CSVDPRDTHYGYTF. As DNA, the CDR3 is TGCAGCGTTGACCCCCGGGACACTCACTATGGCTACACCTTC.

This sequence joins TRBV5-4 and TRBJ2-7; D uncertain. In germline, CDR1 is SGHNT, CDR2 YYREEE (reference sequence). Trimming shortened V by 0 bases and J by 7 bases, and 8 bases separated the two germline ends. There are 12 residues in the CDR3. The CDR3 spells CASSLGVGEQYF. The CDR3, as DNA: TGTGCCAGCAGCTTGGGAGTCGGGGAGCAGTACTTC.

DNA for the CDR3: TGTGCCAGCAGCGTAGTAGGACTAGCGGACACAGATACGCAGTATTTT. Its protein product is CASSVVGLADTDTQYF. The chain has TRBV9 and TRBJ2-3, with TRBD2 matching over 10 bases. V was pared by 0 bases and J by 2 bases, with 3 bases of the junction left unmatched. CDR1 is SGDLS, CDR2 YYNGEE, per germline. This CDR3 comprises 16 residues.

The CDR3: CASSSSGTGDGYTF. DNA of the CDR3: TGTGCCAGCAGTTCGTCCGGGACAGGGGATGGCTACACCTTC. The V and J genes are TRBV27 and TRBJ1-2; 10 bases are shared with TRBD1. J gave up 6 bases and V 4 bases, and 5 bases lay outside the gene matches. Germline assignment: CDR1 MNHEY and CDR2 SMNVEV (reference sequence). This CDR3 is 14 amino acids long.

This chain links TRBV11-2 with TRBJ2-7; D call uncertain. Per germline, CDR1 SGHAT and CDR2 FQNNGV. The germline V and J ends were trimmed by 9 bases and 10 bases, with 16 bases remaining between them. This CDR3 has 11 amino acids. CDR3 coding DNA: TGTGCCAGTGACGGATTGGCGGAACAGTACTTC. Protein: CASDGLAEQYF.

CDR3 bases: TGTGCCAGCAGCAGTCAACCCGACACTGAAGCTTTCTTT. Its protein is CASSSQPDTEAFF. The chain employs TRBV6-5 and TRBJ1-1; D gene unclear. From germline, CDR1 is MNHEY and CDR2 SVGAGI. The CDR3 has 13 amino acids. The V and J ends lost 6 bases and 3 bases respectively, with 11 bases between them.

This sequence joins TRBV7-8 and TRBJ1-1; D gene unclear. Trimming shortened V by 5 bases and J by 5 bases, and 6 bases separated the two germline ends. The CDR3 is 11 residues long. Germline V lookup: CDR1 SGHVS, CDR2 FQNEAQ. The DNA for the CDR3 is TGTGCCAGCAGCCCTAGGACTGAAGCTTTCTTT. Encoded protein: CASSPRTEAFF.

The rearrangement uses TRBV19 and TRBJ2-7, with 8 bases that match TRBD1. Unmatched junction bases numbered 7, after V lost 3 bases and J lost 0 bases. This CDR3 has 16 residues. CDR1 is LNHDA, CDR2 SQIVND, per germline (reference sequence). The DNA for the CDR3 is TGTGCCAGTAGTATCAGGGGGCAGGCGAGCTCCTACGAGCAGTACTTC. This encodes CASSIRGQASSYEQYF.